The rows below give T cell receptor beta chains drawn from one sample of a study of blood T cell repertoires in COVID-19. Libraries were prepared by immunoSEQ multiplex PCR; TCRdb keeps only in-frame clonotypes and omits some of them. The sample contains around 220,000 clones, about 83% of which appear only once. The source material was PBMCs or T cells enriched from blood (not recorded which). Every receptor here comes from a woman aged 40 to 50 who had recovered from COVID-19. Both conserved end residues are part of each CDR3. D genes are given only for firm matches. Clone size is not always given. Where it is, it says once, few, many or a class for expanded clones.

D	J	size	V	CDR3	DNA
TRBD2	TRBJ2-7	.	TRBV7-3	CASSHGSGPTYEQYF	TGTGCCAGCAGCCACGGTAGCGGGCCCACCTACGAGCAGTACTTC
.	TRBJ1-1	.	TRBV7-6	CASSRTANTEAFF	TGTGCCAGCAGCCGGACAGCCAACACTGAAGCTTTCTTT
.	TRBJ1-4	.	TRBV7-2	CASSPVQDNEKLFF	TGTGCCAGCAGCCCGGTACAGGATAATGAAAAACTGTTTTTT
TRBD2	TRBJ2-1	.	TRBV11-3	CASSPRLAGRSGEQFF	TGTGCCAGCAGCCCGCGACTAGCGGGAAGGTCCGGTGAGCAGTTCTTC
TRBD1	TRBJ2-3	.	TRBV4-1	CASGGQGVTDTQYF	TGCGCCAGCGGCGGACAGGGGGTCACAGATACGCAGTATTTT
TRBD2	TRBJ2-1	.	TRBV5-1	CASSVLGTMQFF	TGCGCCAGCAGCGTCCTAGGGACTATGCAGTTCTTC
TRBD2	TRBJ2-1	few	TRBV28	CASSSLPGTSGNLGEQFF	TGTGCCAGCAGTAGCCTCCCCGGGACTAGCGGGAACTTGGGTGAGCAGTTCTTC
TRBD1	TRBJ2-1	once	TRBV5-1	CASSLFSTGASYNEQFF	TGCGCCAGCAGCCTCTTTTCGACAGGGGCTTCCTACAATGAGCAGTTCTTC
.	TRBJ1-1	.	TRBV14	CATGASLWEAFF	TGTGCCACAGGGGCCTCGCTTTGGGAAGCTTTCTTT
TRBD2	TRBJ2-3	.	TRBV18	CASSPVSGRADTQYF	TGTGCCAGCTCACCGGTAAGCGGGAGAGCAGATACGCAGTATTTT
.	TRBJ2-6	.	TRBV19	CASSTGYSGANVLTF	TGTGCCAGTAGTACAGGTTACTCTGGGGCCAACGTCCTGACTTTC
.	TRBJ2-1	.	TRBV29-1	CSAWESTYNEQFF	TGCAGCGCCTGGGAGTCCACCTACAATGAGCAGTTCTTC
TRBD1	TRBJ1-5	.	TRBV4-1	CASSQTGTGSLYSNQPQHF	TGCGCCAGCAGCCAAACCGGGACAGGGTCCCTTTATAGCAATCAGCCCCAGCATTTT
.	TRBJ2-2	.	TRBV19	CASYFTGLANTGELFF	TGTGCCAGCTATTTCACTGGGCTAGCTAACACCGGGGAGCTGTTTTTT
TRBD1	TRBJ2-1	.	TRBV7-2	CASSHTWGQGASEQFF	TGTGCCAGCAGCCACACCTGGGGACAGGGGGCTAGTGAGCAGTTCTTC
.	TRBJ1-1	.	TRBV4-1	CASSPGHPNTEAFF	TGCGCCAGCAGCCCGGGACACCCGAACACTGAAGCTTTCTTT
TRBD1	TRBJ1-6	.	TRBV5-4	CASSQRTGDNSPLHF	TGTGCCAGCAGCCAAAGGACAGGGGATAATTCACCCCTCCACTTT
.	TRBJ1-2	.	TRBV19	CASLPQGHFNYGYTF	TGTGCCAGCCTGCCCCAGGGCCACTTTAACTATGGCTACACCTTC
TRBD2	TRBJ2-3	.	TRBV30	CAWTAGTSGPDTQYF	TGTGCCTGGACCGCCGGGACTAGCGGTCCAGATACGCAGTATTTT
.	TRBJ1-1	.	TRBV7-9	CASSHRFSGNTEAFF	TGTGCCAGCAGCCACAGGTTTTCAGGGAACACTGAAGCTTTCTTT
.	TRBJ2-2	few	TRBV18	CASSLEVTGELFF	TGTGCCAGCTCACTCGAGGTTACCGGGGAGCTGTTTTTT
.	TRBJ1-5	.	TRBV5-5	CASSLSLGRGNQPQHF	TGTGCCAGCAGCCTGAGCCTCGGGAGGGGAAATCAGCCCCAGCATTTT
.	TRBJ1-3	.	TRBV7-6	CASRRDPSSGNTIYF	TGTGCCAGCAGGCGGGACCCGAGCTCTGGAAACACCATATATTTT
TRBD1	TRBJ2-1	.	TRBV24-1	CATSRAGQGKYNEQFF	TGTGCCACCAGCCGCGCGGGACAGGGGAAATACAATGAGCAGTTCTTC
.	TRBJ1-1	.	TRBV29-1	CSVEAGGMEAFF	TGCAGCGTTGAAGCGGGGGGGATGGAAGCTTTCTTT
.	TRBJ2-3	.	TRBV4-3	CASSQTAGHPTDTQYF	TGCGCCAGCAGCCAAACTGCGGGGCACCCGACAGATACGCAGTATTTT
.	TRBJ1-5	.	TRBV5-1	CASSLEGVSNQPQHF	TGCGCCAGCAGCTTGGAAGGGGTAAGCAATCAGCCCCAGCATTTT
.	TRBJ1-1	.	TRBV5-1	CASSLSGAGTEAFF	TGCGCCAGCAGCTTGTCAGGGGCGGGCACTGAAGCTTTCTTT
TRBD2	TRBJ2-1	.	TRBV3-1/TRBV3-2	CASSQAGGSNEQFF	TGTGCCAGCAGCCAGGCGGGAGGTTCCAATGAGCAGTTCTTC
TRBD1	TRBJ2-1	.	TRBV7-9	CASSELGTVYNEQFF	TGTGCCAGCAGCGAACTAGGGACAGTCTACAATGAGCAGTTCTTC
.	TRBJ1-3	.	TRBV10-2	CASSTPGFSGNTIYF	TGCGCCAGCAGCACCCCAGGATTCTCTGGAAACACCATATATTTT
.	TRBJ1-1	.	TRBV6-5	CASSYRGRNTEAFF	TGTGCCAGCAGTTATCGGGGAAGGAACACTGAAGCTTTCTTT
TRBD2	TRBJ2-1	.	TRBV28	CASSLRDYSYNEQFF	TGTGCCAGCAGTTTAAGGGACTACTCCTACAATGAGCAGTTCTTC
TRBD1	TRBJ1-3	.	TRBV9	CASSAIGGTGGSGNTIYF	TGTGCCAGCAGCGCAATTGGAGGGACAGGGGGATCAGGAAACACCATATATTTT
TRBD1	TRBJ1-2	.	TRBV11-2	CASSRPAGQALSNYGYTF	TGTGCCAGCAGCCGTCCCGCGGGACAGGCCTTATCCAACTATGGCTACACCTTC
TRBD2	TRBJ2-1	.	TRBV11-3	CASSSSTSWTEQFF	TGTGCCAGCAGCTCGTCGACTAGCTGGACTGAGCAGTTCTTC
TRBD2	TRBJ2-1	.	TRBV7-2	CASSLAPRGLDYEQFF	TGTGCCAGCAGCCTCGCCCCCCGGGGACTAGATTATGAGCAGTTCTTC
TRBD1	TRBJ2-2	.	TRBV24-1	CATSETNRGNTGELFF	TGTGCCACCAGTGAGACAAACAGGGGGAACACCGGGGAGCTGTTTTTT
TRBD1	TRBJ1-2	.	TRBV27	CASRRTGYYVGYTF	TGTGCCAGCAGACGGACAGGGTACTATGTTGGCTACACCTTC
.	TRBJ1-2	once	TRBV19	CASSIQGREEGGYTF	TGTGCCAGTAGTATTCAGGGCAGGGAAGAAGGCGGCTACACCTTC
.	TRBJ2-1	.	TRBV11-3	CASSLSPDQEAHNEQFF	TGTGCCAGCAGCTTAAGCCCTGACCAGGAGGCGCACAATGAGCAGTTCTTC
TRBD2	TRBJ2-3	.	TRBV28	CASSSRAGPTDTQYF	TGTGCCAGCAGTTCTCGAGCGGGGCCAACAGATACGCAGTATTTT
.	TRBJ1-4	.	TRBV6-5	CASSYRGGRTSEKLFF	TGTGCCAGCAGTTACCGCGGGGGGAGGACTTCTGAAAAACTGTTTTTT
.	TRBJ2-3	.	TRBV7-8	CASSLKRLSTDTQYF	TGTGCCAGCAGCCTGAAGCGCCTTAGCACAGATACGCAGTATTTT
.	TRBJ1-2	.	TRBV14	CASSQEFKGAYGYTF	TGTGCCAGCAGCCAAGAATTTAAAGGGGCCTATGGCTACACCTTC